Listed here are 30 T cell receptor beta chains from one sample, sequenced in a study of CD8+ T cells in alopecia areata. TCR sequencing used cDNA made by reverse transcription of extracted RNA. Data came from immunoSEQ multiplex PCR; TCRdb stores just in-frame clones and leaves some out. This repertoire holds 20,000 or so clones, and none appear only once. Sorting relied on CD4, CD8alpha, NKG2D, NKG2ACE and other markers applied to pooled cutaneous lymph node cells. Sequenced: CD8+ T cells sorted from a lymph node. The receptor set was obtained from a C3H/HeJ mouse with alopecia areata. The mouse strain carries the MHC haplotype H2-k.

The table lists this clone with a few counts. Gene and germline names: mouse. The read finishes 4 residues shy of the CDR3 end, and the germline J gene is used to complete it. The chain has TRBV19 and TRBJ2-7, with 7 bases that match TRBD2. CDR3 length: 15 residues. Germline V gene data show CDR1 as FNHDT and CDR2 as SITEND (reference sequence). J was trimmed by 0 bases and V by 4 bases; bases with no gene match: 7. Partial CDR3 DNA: TGTGCCAGCAGTTCCACGGGGGGGGGCTCCTAT. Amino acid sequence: CASSSTGGGSY. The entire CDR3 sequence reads CASSSTGGGSYEQYF.

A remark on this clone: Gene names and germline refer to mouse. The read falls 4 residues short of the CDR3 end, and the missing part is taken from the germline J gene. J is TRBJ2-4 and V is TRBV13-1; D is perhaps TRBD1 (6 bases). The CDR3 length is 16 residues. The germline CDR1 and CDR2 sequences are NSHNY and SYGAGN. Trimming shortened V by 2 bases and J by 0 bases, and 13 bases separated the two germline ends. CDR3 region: CASSEPGQTSQNTLYF. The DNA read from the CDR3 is TGTGCCAGCAGTGAGCCGGGACAAACTAGTCAAAAC.

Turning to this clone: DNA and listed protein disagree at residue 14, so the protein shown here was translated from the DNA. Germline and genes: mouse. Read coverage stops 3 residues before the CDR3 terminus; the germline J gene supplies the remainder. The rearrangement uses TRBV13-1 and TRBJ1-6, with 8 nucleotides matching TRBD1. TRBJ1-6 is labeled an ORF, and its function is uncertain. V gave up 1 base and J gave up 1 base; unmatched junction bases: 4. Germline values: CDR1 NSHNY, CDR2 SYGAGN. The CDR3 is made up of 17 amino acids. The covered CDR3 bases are TGTGCCAGCAGTGATCACAGGGGGGGGTCCTATAATTCGCCC. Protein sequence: CASSDHRGGSYNSP. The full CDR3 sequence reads CASSDHRGGSYNSPLYF.

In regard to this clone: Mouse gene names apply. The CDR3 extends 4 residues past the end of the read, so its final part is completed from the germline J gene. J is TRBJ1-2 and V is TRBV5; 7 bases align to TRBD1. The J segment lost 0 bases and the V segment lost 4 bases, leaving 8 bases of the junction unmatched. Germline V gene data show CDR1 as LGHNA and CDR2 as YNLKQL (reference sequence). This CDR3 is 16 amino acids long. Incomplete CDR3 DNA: TGTGCCAGCAGCCCAGGAGGGACAGAAACAAACTCC. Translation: CASSPGGTETNS. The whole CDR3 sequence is CASSPGGTETNSDYTF.

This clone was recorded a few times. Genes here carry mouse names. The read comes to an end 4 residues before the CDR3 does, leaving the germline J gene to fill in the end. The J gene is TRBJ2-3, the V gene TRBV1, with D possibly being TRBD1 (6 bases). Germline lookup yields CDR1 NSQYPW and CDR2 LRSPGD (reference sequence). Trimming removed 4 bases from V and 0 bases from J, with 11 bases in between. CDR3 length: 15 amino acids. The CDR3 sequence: CTCSDQGRSAETLYF. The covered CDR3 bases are TGCACCTGCAGTGACCAGGGGAGGAGTGCAGAA.

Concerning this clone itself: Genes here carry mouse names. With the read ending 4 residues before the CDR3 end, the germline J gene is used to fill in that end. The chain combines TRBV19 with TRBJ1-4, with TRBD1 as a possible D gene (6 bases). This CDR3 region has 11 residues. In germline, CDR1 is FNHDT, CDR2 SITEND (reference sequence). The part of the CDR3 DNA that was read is TGTGCCAGCGCAGGGGCCGAA. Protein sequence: CASAGAE. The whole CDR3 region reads CASAGAERLFF. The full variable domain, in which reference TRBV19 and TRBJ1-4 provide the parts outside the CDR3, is GGIITQTPKFLIGQEGQKLTLKCQQNFNHDTMYWYRQDSGKGLRLIYYSITENDLQKGDLSEGYDASREKKSSFSLTVTSAQKNEMAVFLCASAGAERLFFGHGTKLSVL.

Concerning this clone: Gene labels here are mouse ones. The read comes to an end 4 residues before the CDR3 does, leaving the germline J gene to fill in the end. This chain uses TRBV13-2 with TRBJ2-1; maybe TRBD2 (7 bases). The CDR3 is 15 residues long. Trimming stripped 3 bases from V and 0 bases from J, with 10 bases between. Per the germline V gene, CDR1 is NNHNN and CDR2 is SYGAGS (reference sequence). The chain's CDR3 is CASGGGGRNYAEQFF. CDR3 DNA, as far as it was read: TGTGCCAGCGGTGGTGGGGGGCGTAACTATGCT.

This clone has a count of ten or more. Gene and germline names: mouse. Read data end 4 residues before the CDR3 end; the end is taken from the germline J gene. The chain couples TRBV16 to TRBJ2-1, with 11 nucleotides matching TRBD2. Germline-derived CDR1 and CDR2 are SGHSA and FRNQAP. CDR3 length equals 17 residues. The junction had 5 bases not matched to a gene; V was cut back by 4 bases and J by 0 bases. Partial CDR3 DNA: TGTGCAAGCAGCTCCCCGGGACTGGGGGATAACTATGCT. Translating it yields CASSSPGLGDNYA. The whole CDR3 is CASSSPGLGDNYAEQFF.

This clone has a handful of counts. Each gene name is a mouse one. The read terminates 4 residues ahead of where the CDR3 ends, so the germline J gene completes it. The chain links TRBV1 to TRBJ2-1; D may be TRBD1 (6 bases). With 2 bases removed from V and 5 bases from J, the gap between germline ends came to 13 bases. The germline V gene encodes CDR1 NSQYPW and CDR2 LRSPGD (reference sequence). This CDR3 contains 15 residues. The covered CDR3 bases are TGCACCTGCAGTGCAAATCCGGGACATAATGCT. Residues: CTCSANPGHNA. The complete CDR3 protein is CTCSANPGHNAEQFF.

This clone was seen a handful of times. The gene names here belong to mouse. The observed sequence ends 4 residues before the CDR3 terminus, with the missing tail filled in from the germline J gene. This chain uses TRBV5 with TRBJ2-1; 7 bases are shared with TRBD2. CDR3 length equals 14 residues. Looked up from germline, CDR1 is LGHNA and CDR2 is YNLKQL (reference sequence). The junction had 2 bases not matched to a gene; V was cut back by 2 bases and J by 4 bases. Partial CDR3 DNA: TGTGCCAGCAGCCAAAAACTGGGGTATGCT. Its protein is CASSQKLGYA. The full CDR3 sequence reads CASSQKLGYAEQFF.

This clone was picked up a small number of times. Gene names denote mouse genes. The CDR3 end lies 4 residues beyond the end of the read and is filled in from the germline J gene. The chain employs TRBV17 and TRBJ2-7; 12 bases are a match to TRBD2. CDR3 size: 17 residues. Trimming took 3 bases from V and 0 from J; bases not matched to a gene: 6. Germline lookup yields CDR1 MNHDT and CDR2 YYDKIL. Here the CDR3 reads CASSSPGLGGSSYEQYF. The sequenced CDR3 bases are TGTGCTAGCAGTAGCCCCGGACTGGGGGGGAGCTCCTAT.

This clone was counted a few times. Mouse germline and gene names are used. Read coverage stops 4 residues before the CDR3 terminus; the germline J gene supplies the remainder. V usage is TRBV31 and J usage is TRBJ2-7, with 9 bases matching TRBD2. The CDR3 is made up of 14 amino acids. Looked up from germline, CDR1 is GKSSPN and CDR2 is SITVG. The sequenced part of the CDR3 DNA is TGTGCCTGGAGTCTAGGAGACTGGGGGTAT. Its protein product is CAWSLGDWGY. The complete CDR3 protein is CAWSLGDWGYEQYF.

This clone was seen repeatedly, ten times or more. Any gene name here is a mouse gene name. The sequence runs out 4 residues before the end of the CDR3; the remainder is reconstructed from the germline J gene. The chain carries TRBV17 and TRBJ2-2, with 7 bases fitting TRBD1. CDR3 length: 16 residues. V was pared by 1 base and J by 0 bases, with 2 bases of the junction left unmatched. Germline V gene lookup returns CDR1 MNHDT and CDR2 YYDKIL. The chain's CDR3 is CASSRGTGSNTGQLYF. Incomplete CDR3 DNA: TGTGCTAGCAGTAGAGGGACAGGATCAAACACCGGG.

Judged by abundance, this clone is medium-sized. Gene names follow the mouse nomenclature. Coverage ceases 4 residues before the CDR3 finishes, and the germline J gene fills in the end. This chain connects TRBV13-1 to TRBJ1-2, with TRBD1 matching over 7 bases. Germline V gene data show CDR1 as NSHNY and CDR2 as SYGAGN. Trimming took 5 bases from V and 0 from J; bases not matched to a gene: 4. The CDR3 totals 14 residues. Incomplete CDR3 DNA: TGTGCCAGCAGCCGGGGGACAGCAAACTCC. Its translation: CASSRGTANS. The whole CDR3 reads CASSRGTANSDYTF.

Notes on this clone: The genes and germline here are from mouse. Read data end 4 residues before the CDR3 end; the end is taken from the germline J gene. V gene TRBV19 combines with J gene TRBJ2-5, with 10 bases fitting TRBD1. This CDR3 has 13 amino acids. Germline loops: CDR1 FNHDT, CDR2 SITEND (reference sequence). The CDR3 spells CASSGTGEDTQYF. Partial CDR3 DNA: TGTGCCAGCAGCGGGACAGGGGAAGAC.

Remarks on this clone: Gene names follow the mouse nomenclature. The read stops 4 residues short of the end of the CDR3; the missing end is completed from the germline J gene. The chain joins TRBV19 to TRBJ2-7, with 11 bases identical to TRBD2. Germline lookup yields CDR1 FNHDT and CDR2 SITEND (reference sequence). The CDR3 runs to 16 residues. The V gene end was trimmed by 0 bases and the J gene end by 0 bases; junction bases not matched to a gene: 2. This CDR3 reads CASSIAGTGGSYEQYF. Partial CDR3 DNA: TGTGCCAGCAGTATAGCCGGGACTGGGGGCTCCTAT.

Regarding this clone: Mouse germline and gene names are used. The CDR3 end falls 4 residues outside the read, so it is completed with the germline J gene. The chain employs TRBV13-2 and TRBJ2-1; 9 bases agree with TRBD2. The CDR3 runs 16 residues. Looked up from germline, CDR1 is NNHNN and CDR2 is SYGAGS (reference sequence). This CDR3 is CASGDEGGGAVAEQFF. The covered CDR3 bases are TGTGCCAGCGGTGATGAAGGTGGGGGGGCGGTGGCT.

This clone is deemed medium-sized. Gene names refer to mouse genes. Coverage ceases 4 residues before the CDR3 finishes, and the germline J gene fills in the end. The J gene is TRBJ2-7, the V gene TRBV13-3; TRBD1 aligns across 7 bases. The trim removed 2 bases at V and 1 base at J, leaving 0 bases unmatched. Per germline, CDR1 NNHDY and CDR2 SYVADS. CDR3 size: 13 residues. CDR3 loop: CASSEQGSYEQYF. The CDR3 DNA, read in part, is TGTGCCAGCAGTGAACAGGGGTCCTAT.

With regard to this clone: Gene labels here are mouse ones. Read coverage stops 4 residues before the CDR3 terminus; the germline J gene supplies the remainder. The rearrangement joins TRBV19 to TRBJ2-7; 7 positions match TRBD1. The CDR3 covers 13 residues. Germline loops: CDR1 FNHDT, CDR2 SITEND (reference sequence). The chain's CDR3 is CASSIATGYEQYF. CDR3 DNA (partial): TGTGCCAGCAGTATAGCGACAGGGTAT.

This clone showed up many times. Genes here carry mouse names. The covered CDR3 bases are TGTGCCAGCAGTGCTCTGGGGGGGGAAGAC. Encoded protein: CASSALGGED. The CDR3 in full is CASSALGGEDTQYF. This rearrangement joins TRBV13-1 to TRBJ2-5; TRBD2 matches 9 bases. Read sequence stops 4 residues before the CDR3 end, and the germline J gene provides the missing end. The CDR3 extends over 14 amino acids. The V gene's germline CDR1 is NSHNY and CDR2 SYGAGN.

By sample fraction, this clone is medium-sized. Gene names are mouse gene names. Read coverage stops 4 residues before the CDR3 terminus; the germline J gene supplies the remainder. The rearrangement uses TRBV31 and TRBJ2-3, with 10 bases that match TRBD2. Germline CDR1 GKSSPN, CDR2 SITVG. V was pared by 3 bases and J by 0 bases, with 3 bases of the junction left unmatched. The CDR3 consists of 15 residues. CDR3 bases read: TGTGCCTGGAGCGCACTGGGGGGGAGTGCAGAA. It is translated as CAWSALGGSAE. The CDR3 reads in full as CAWSALGGSAETLYF.

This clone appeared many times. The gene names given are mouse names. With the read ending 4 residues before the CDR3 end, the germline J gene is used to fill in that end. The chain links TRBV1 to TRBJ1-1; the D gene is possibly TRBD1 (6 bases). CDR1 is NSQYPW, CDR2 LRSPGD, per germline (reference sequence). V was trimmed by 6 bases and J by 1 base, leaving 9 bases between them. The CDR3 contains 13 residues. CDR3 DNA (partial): TGCACCTGCAGCCGCAGGGGGAACACA. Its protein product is CTCSRRGNT. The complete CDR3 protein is CTCSRRGNTEVFF.

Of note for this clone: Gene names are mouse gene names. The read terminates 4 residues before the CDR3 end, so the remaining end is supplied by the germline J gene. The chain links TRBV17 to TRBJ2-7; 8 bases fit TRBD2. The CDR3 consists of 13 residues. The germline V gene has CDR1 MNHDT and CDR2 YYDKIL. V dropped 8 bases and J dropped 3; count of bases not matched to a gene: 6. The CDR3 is CASSPGGNYEQYF. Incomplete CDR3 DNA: TGTGCTAGCTCCCCTGGGGGGAACTAT.

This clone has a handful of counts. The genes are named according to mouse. The sequenced part of the CDR3 DNA is TGTGCCAGCAGCTGGGACAGGGAGGGATCTAGTGCAGAA. This encodes CASSWDREGSSAE. The whole CDR3 region reads CASSWDREGSSAETLYF. This sequence joins TRBV14 and TRBJ2-3, with TRBD1 matching 9 bases. The read ends 4 residues early relative to the CDR3; the germline J gene fills the gap. This CDR3 is 17 amino acids long. V lost 5 bases to trimming and J lost 0 bases; unmatched junction nucleotides: 10. CDR1 and CDR2 (germline): SGHDT, FRDEAV.

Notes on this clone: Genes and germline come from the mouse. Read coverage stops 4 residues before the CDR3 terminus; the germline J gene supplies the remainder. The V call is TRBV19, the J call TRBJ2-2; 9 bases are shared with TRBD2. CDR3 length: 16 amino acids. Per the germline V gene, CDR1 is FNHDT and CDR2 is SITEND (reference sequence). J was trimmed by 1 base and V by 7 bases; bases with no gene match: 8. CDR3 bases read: TGTGCCAGCGGATCCGACTGGGGGTTAAACACCGGG. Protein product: CASGSDWGLNTG. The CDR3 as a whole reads CASGSDWGLNTGQLYF.

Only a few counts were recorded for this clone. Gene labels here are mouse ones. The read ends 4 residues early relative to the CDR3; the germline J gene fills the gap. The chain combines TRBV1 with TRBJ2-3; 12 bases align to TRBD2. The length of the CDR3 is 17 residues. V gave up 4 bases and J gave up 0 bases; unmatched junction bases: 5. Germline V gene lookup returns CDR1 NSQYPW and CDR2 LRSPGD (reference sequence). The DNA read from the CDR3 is TGCACCTGCAGTGGGGACTGGGGGGTAGGTAGTGCAGAA. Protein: CTCSGDWGVGSAE. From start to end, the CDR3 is CTCSGDWGVGSAETLYF.

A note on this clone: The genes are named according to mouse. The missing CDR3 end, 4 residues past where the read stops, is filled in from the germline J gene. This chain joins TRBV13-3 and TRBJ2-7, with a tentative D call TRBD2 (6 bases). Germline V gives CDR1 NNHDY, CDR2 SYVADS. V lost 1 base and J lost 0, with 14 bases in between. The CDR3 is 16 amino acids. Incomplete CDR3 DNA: TGTGCCAGCAGTGATCTAGACTGGAGGAGCTCCTAT. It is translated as CASSDLDWRSSY. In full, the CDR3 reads CASSDLDWRSSYEQYF.

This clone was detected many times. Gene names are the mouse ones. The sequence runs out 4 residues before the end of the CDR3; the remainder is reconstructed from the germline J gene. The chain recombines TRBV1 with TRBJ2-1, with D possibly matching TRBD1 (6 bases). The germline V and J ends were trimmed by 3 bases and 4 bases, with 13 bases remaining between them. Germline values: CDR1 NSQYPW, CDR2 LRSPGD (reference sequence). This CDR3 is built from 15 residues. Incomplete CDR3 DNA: TGCACCTGCAGTGCGTCCGGGACAAAATATGCT. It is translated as CTCSASGTKYA. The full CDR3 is CTCSASGTKYAEQFF.

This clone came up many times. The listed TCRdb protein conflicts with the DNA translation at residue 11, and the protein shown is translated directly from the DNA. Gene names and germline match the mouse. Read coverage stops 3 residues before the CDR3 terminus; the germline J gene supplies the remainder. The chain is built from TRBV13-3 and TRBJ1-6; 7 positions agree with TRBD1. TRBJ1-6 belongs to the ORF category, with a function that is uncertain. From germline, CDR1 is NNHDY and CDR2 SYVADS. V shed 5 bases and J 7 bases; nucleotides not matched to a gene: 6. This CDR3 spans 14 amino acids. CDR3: CASSTGTENSPLYF. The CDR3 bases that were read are TGTGCCAGCAGCACCGGGACAGAAAATTCGCCC.

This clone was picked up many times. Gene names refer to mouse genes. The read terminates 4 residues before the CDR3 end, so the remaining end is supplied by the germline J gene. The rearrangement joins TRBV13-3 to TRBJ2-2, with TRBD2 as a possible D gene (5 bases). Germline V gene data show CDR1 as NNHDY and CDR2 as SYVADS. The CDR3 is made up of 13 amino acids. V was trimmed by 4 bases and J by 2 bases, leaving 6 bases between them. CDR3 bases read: TGTGCCAGCAGTTACTGGAACACCGGG. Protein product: CASSYWNTG. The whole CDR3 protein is CASSYWNTGQLYF. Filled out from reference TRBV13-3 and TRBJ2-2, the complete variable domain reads EAAVTQSPRSKVAVTGGKVTLSCHQTNNHDYMYWYRQDTGHGLRLIHYSYVADSTEKGDIPDGYKASRPSQENFSLILELASLSQTAVYFCASSYWNTGQLYFGEGSKLTVL.